This T cell receptor (beta chain) was recovered during a study of long-term antiretroviral therapy in people with HIV. Losses at the gene ends were 0 bases for V and 5 bases for J; bases not matched to a gene: 8. Per the germline V gene, CDR1 is SGDLS and CDR2 is YYNGEE. There are 16 residues in the CDR3. Survey-level immunoSEQ v3.0 assays were run. Only in-frame clones appear in the TCRdb table, and some are missing; sequencing was by immunoSEQ multiplex PCR. Here the sample spans around 13,000 clones, about 85% being singletons. Study conclusions and caveats: Pre-ART-expanded clones dominated the repertoire at all time points. Collection spanned 2004 to 2017; ART regimens may be less effective than current ones. Documentation of ART adherence, viral resistance or therapy changes was absent. In samples taken after ART, diversity increased but remained below transplant donor control levels.

This clone was counted once. The target antigen is unknown. Sequenced here: unsorted PBMCs, sampled 2.1 years after starting antiretroviral therapy. This rearrangement joins TRBV9 to TRBJ2-1, with 7 nucleotides matching TRBD2. The receptor was isolated from a woman aged 40 to 50 with HIV. CDR3 region: CASSVGPAGSHNEQFF. CDR3 DNA sequence: TGTGCCAGCAGCGTAGGGCCAGCGGGGTCGCACAATGAGCAGTTCTTC.